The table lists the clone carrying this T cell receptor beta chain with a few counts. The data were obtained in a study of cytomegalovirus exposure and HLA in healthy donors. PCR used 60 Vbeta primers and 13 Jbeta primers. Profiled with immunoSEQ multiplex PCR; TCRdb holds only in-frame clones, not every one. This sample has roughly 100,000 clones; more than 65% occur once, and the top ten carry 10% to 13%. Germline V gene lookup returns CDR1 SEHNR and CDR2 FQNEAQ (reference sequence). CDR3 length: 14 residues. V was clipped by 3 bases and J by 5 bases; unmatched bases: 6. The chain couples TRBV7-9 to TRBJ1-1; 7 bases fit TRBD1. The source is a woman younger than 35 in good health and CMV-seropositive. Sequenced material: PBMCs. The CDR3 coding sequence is TGTGCCAGCAGCTTTACAGGGGCGAAGACTGAAGCTTTCTTT. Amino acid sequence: CASSFTGAKTEAFF.